The source of this T cell receptor (beta chain) is a study of cytomegalovirus exposure and HLA in healthy donors. Study-wide findings and caveats: Among TCR beta chains, those listed as cytomegalovirus-associated numbered over 150.

The CDR3 runs 16 residues. The V gene's germline CDR1 is SGDLS and CDR2 YYNGEE. V shed 3 bases, J shed 10 bases, and the junction held 12 bases outside the gene matches. Points on this clone: No antigen is known for it.

The PCR employed 60 Vbeta primers together with 13 Jbeta primers. Source study methods: A follow-up analysis tallied 70 million to 80 million unique TCR beta chains, roughly 9.9 million shared. Assay: immunoSEQ multiplex PCR; the TCRdb copy retains only in-frame clones and omits some. The V and J calls and clone size were taken over from that table, and D and trimming were inferred from the DNA. The sample holds some 85,000 clones; over 65% are singletons and the top ten take roughly 4.2%. This receptor was identified in a woman aged 40 to 55 in good health and CMV-seropositive. V gene TRBV9 combines with J gene TRBJ2-1, with 11 bases fitting TRBD2. Sequenced material: PBMCs. CDR3 in DNA: TGTGCCAGCAGCGACGAACTAGCGGGAGCATTAGACGAGCAGTTCTTC. As protein: CASSDELAGALDEQFF.